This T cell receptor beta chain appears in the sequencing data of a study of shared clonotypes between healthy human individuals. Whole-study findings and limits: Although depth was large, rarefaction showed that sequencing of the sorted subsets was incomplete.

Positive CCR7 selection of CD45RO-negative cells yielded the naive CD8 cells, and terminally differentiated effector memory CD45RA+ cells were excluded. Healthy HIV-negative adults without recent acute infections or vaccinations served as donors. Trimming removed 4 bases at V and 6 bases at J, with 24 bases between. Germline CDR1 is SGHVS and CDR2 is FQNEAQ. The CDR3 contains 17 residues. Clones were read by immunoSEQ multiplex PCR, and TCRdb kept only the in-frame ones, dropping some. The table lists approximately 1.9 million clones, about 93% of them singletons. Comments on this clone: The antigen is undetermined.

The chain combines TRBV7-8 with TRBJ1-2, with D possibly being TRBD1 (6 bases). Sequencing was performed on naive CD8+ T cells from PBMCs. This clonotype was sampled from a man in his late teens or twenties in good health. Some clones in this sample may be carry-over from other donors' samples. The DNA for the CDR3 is TGTGCCAGCAGCTCAACCCCAGGGGCGCCCCTTTCGGATGGCTACACCTTC. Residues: CASSSTPGAPLSDGYTF.